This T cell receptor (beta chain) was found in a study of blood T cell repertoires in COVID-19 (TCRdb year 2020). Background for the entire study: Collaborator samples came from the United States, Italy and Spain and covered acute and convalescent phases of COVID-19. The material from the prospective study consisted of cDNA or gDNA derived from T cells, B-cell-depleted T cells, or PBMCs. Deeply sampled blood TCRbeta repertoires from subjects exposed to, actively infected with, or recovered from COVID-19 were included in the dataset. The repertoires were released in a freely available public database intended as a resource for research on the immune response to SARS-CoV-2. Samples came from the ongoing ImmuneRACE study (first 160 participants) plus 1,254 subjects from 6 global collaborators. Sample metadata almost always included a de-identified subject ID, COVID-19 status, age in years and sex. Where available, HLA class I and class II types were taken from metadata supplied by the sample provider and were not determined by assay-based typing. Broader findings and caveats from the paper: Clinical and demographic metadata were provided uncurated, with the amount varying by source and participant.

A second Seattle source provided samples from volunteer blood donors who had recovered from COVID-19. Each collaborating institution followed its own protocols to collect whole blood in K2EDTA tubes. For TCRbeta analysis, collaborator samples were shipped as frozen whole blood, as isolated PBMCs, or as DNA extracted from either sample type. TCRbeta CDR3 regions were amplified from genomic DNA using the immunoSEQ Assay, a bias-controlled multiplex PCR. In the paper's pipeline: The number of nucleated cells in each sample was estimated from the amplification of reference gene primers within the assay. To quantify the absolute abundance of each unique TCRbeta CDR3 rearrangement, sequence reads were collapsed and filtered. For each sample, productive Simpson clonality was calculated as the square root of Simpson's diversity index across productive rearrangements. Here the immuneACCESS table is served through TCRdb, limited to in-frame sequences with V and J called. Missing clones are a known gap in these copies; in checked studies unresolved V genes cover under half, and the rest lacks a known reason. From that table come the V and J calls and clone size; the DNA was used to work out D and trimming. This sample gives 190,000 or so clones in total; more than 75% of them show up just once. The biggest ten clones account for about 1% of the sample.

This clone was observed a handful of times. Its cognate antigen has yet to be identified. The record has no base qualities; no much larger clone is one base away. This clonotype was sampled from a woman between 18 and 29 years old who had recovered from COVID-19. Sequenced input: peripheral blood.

CDR3 sequence: CAWREAGGWYF. Here is the DNA: TGTGCCTGGAGGGAAGCGGGTGGTTGGTATTTT. The chain is assembled from TRBV30 and TRBJ2-3, and TRBD2 may be the D gene, going by 6 matching bases. CDR1 GTSNPN and CDR2 SVGIG are derived from the germline V gene (reference sequence). V loses 3 bases, J loses 14 bases, and the germline ends lie 15 bases apart. The CDR3 sequence holds 11 residues, the cysteine and phenylalanine included. The kept DNA is CDR3 alone, 33 bases in frame from the first base.